This record concerns one T cell receptor (beta chain) sequence. Its antigen is undetermined. TCRdb's copy holds only in-frame clones and misses some; the assay was immunoSEQ multiplex PCR. The profile covers tens of thousands of clones, with more than 90% appearing a single time and more than 5.5% taken by the ten largest. This CDR3 region has 14 residues. Germline values: CDR1 ENHRY, CDR2 SYGVKD. V gave up 4 bases and J gave up 3 bases; unmatched junction bases: 5. The sample is drawn from a study of OX40 agonist ivuxolimab in advanced cancers. Study in general: Intravenous ivuxolimab at 0.01 to 10 mg/kg was given to patients every 2 weeks. Antecedent anti-PD-1, anti-PD-L1 or anti-CTLA-4 therapy was permissible, with under 50% having received some. Participants averaged approximately 60 years of age (range about 23 to 80) and were roughly 83% male.

Study results and limitations: At doses 0.1 to 3.0 mg/kg, CD4+ and CD8+ clones expanded.

This TCR came from an adult with an advanced solid tumor such as melanoma, head and neck, liver or kidney cancer. The genes are TRBV10-3 and TRBJ2-7, with TRBD2 matching over 8 bases. Source: CD4+ or CD8+ T cells sorted from blood, taken in a trial of the OX40 agonist ivuxolimab. CDR3 loop: CAISGGGRSYEQYF. DNA for the CDR3: TGTGCCATCAGTGGGGGCGGGAGGAGCTACGAGCAGTACTTC.